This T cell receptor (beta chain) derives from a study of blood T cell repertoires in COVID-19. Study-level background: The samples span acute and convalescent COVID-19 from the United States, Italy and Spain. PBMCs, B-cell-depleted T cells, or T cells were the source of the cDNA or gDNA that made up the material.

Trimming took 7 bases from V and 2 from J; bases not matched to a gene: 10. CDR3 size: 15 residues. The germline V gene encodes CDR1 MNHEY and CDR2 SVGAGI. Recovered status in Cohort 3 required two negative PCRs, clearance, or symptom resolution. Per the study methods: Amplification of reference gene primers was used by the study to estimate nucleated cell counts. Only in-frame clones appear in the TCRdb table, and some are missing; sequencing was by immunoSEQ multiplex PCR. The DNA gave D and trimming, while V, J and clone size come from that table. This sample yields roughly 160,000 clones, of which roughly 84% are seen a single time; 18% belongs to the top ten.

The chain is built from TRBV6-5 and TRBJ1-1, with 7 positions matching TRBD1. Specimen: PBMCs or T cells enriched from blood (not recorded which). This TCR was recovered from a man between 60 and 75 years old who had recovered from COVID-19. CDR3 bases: TGTGCCAGCACCCGCCCGGGACAGCCAAACACTGAAGCTTTCTTT. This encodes CASTRPGQPNTEAFF.